The rows below give T cell receptor beta chains drawn from one sample of a study of CD8+CD57+ T cells in acquired aplastic anemia. TCRdb itself ran the reads through MiXCR, one entry per CDR3 protein. The sample includes about 190,000 distinct CDR3 sequences, 54% of them seen just once. Sequencing used sorted CD4+, CD8+, or CD8+CD57+ T cells (not recorded which) from PBMCs. The receptors shown here come from a human donor in good health, serving as a control. CDR3s include the opening cysteine and the closing phenylalanine or tryptophan. The order of the fields is D gene, J gene, V gene, clone size, CDR3 protein, CDR3 DNA. D genes are given only for firm matches. Rows may omit the clone size; those that give it use once, few, many or a size class.

TRBD1 | TRBJ2-1 | TRBV20-1 | many | CSAQGQGAYNEQFF | TGCAGTGCCCAGGGACAGGGGGCTTACAATGAGCAGTTCTTC
- | TRBJ1-1 | TRBV20-1 | - | CSAGRTDHTEAFF | TGCAGTGCTGGACGGACAGATCACACTGAAGCTTTCTTT
- | TRBJ1-1 | TRBV2 | - | CASSESLNTEAFF | TGTGCCAGCAGTGAATCGTTGAACACTGAAGCTTTCTTC
- | TRBJ1-1 | TRBV12-3/TRBV12-4 | many | CASSFQGGDTEAFF | TGTGCCAGCAGTTTTCAAGGGGGGGACACTGAAGCTTTCTTT
TRBD1 | TRBJ1-1 | TRBV29-1 | - | CSVLNQGDSVSTEAFF | TGCAGCGTTCTCAACCAGGGGGATTCGGTGAGCACTGAAGCTTTCTTT
- | TRBJ1-5 | TRBV7-3 | many | CASRPRGWGGQPQHF | TGTGCCAGCAGACCCCGGGGGTGGGGGGGTCAGCCCCAGCATTTT
- | TRBJ2-3 | TRBV7-9 | - | CASSERRGHTQYF | TGTGCCAGCAGTGAGAGGAGGGGGCATACGCAGTATTTT
TRBD2 | TRBJ2-3 | TRBV29-1 | - | CSVPGLAGGTDTQYF | TGCAGCGTTCCAGGACTAGCGGGGGGCACAGATACGCAGTATTTT
- | TRBJ2-2 | TRBV5-8 | many | CASSLGLGGELFF | TGTGCCAGCAGCTTGGGACTAGGCGGGGAGCTGTTTTTT
- | TRBJ2-5 | TRBV24-1 | few | CATSRTFQETQYF | TGTGCCACCTCTCGGACCTTCCAAGAGACCCAGTACTTC
TRBD2 | TRBJ2-7 | TRBV20-1 | - | CSAKGLAGGHQYF | TGCAGTGCTAAAGGACTAGCGGGGGGGCATCAGTACTTC
TRBD1 | TRBJ1-1 | TRBV30 | - | CAWRPDRGTEAFF | TGTGCCTGGAGACCCGACAGGGGGACTGAAGCTTTCTTT
TRBD1 | TRBJ1-6 | TRBV6-6 | - | CASSRTGSLFSTFHF | TGTGCCAGCAGTCGGACAGGGAGCCTGTTTTCGACCTTCCACTTT
TRBD1 | TRBJ1-2 | TRBV5-4 | few | CASKSPGQGNYGYTF | TGTGCCAGCAAATCACCGGGACAGGGTAACTATGGCTACACCTTC
- | TRBJ2-5 | TRBV20-1 | - | CSAVNSDYTQYF | TGCAGTGCCGTCAATTCGGACTATACCCAGTACTTC
TRBD2 | TRBJ2-5 | TRBV2 | - | CASIDRLAGQETQYF | TGTGCCAGCATTGACAGGCTAGCGGGTCAAGAGACCCAGTACTTC
TRBD1 | TRBJ2-7 | TRBV11-1 | - | CASSKWTGNYEQYF | TGTGCCAGCAGCAAATGGACAGGAAACTACGAGCAGTACTTC
TRBD2 | TRBJ2-1 | TRBV7-2 | - | CASSQTSGGNYNEQFF | TGTGCCAGCAGTCAAACTAGCGGGGGAAATTACAATGAGCAGTTCTTC
TRBD1 | TRBJ2-3 | TRBV10-1 | - | CASSDGQGYSTDTQYF | TGCGCCAGCAGCGATGGACAGGGCTATAGCACAGATACGCAGTATTTT
- | TRBJ1-2 | TRBV25-1 | - | CASSGVGFYGYTF | TGTGCCAGCAGTGGTGTCGGCTTCTATGGCTACACCTTC
- | TRBJ2-3 | TRBV30 | few | CAWRQEGTISTDTQYF | TGTGCCTGGAGACAGGAGGGGACAATAAGCACAGATACGCAGTATTTT
TRBD1 | TRBJ2-3 | TRBV24-1 | once | CATQPGQGSSDTQYF | TGTGCCACTCAACCGGGACAGGGTTCTTCCGATACGCAGTATTTT
- | TRBJ1-6 | TRBV7-6 | - | CASSLSIEGVSSPLHF | TGTGCCAGCAGCTTATCTATAGAGGGGGTTAGTTCACCCCTCCACTTT
- | TRBJ1-2 | TRBV6-5 | few | CASSIALTGGPYGYTF | TGTGCCAGCAGCATCGCCCTTACGGGGGGCCCATATGGCTACACCTTC
- | TRBJ2-3 | TRBV5-1 | many | CASSLGRGSTDTQYF | TGCGCCAGCAGCTTGGGGAGGGGTTCGACAGATACGCAGTATTTT
- | TRBJ1-6 | TRBV19 | - | CASSETAFATPLHF | TGTGCCAGTAGTGAAACGGCCTTTGCGACACCCCTCCACTTT
- | TRBJ1-2 | TRBV2 | - | CASSLGDIRQGYTF | TGTGCCAGCAGCCTCGGGGACATACGTCAAGGCTACACCTTC
- | TRBJ1-4 | TRBV7-2 | many | CASSFQGANEKLFF | TGTGCCAGCAGCTTCCAGGGAGCAAATGAAAAACTGTTTTTT
- | TRBJ2-7 | TRBV19 | many | CASSIRDEQYF | TGTGCCAGTAGTATCAGGGACGAGCAGTACTTC
- | TRBJ2-7 | TRBV29-1 | - | CSVGRKLSYEQYF | TGCAGCGTCGGGAGAAAGTTAAGCTACGAGCAGTACTTC
- | TRBJ1-1 | TRBV12-3/TRBV12-4 | many | CASSPEGVYTEAFF | TGTGCCAGCAGTCCCGAGGGGGTGTACACTGAAGCTTTCTTT
- | TRBJ2-1 | TRBV4-2 | many | CASSQLYKGLNEQFF | TGTGCCAGCAGCCAATTGTACAAGGGTCTCAATGAGCAGTTCTTC
- | TRBJ1-5 | TRBV19 | - | CASAVKGRSNQPQHF | TGTGCCAGTGCTGTGAAGGGGCGTAGCAATCAGCCCCAGCATTTT
TRBD1 | TRBJ1-1 | TRBV5-1 | many | CASSPGQGAHTEAFF | TGCGCCAGCAGTCCGGGACAGGGGGCTCACACTGAAGCTTTCTTT
- | TRBJ1-6 | TRBV12-3/TRBV12-4 | many | CASSLRTGDSPLHF | TGTGCCAGCAGTTTACGGACGGGGGATTCACCCCTCCACTTT
- | TRBJ2-5 | TRBV24-1 | - | CATSDLPGETQYF | TGTGCCACCAGTGACCTCCCCGGAGAGACCCAGTACTTC
- | TRBJ2-5 | TRBV20-1 | - | CSARVLAETQYF | TGCAGTGCTAGGGTTTTGGCGGAGACCCAGTACTTC
- | TRBJ1-5 | TRBV7-2 | - | CASSSPNQPQHF | TGTGCCAGCAGCTCTCCGAATCAGCCCCAGCATTTT
TRBD2 | TRBJ2-7 | TRBV6-6 | few | CASRRLAGGYEQYF | TGTGCCAGCAGAAGACTAGCGGGGGGCTACGAGCAGTACTTC
- | TRBJ1-2 | TRBV2 | - | CASVAGTGYTF | TGTGCCAGCGTGGCAGGGACTGGCTACACCTTC
- | TRBJ1-1 | TRBV29-1 | - | CSVIRVEAAFF | TGCAGCGTTATCAGGGTCGAGGCAGCTTTCTTT
- | TRBJ2-7 | TRBV28 | many | CASSIRGEQYF | TGTGCCAGCAGTATCAGGGGCGAGCAGTACTTC
TRBD1 | TRBJ2-1 | TRBV29-1 | few | CSVGTGDGVYYEQFF | TGCAGCGTTGGGACAGGGGACGGAGTCTACTATGAGCAGTTCTTC
- | TRBJ2-3 | TRBV20-1 | - | CSARGADSTDTQYF | TGCAGTGCTAGAGGAGCGGACAGCACAGATACGCAGTATTTT
TRBD1 | TRBJ1-1 | TRBV6-5 | many | CASSLQADRGRAFF | TGTGCCAGCAGTTTACAAGCGGACAGGGGACGAGCTTTCTTT
- | TRBJ2-3 | TRBV12-3/TRBV12-4 | - | CASIGSRGARDTQYF | TGTGCCAGCATCGGGAGCAGGGGGGCGAGGGATACGCAGTATTTT
- | TRBJ1-4 | TRBV6-5 | - | CASRRDRGPLEKLFF | TGTGCCAGCCGACGCGACCGAGGACCGCTTGAAAAACTGTTTTTT
- | TRBJ1-5 | TRBV12-3/TRBV12-4 | - | CASSAQGNQPQHF | TGTGCCAGCAGTGCTCAGGGCAATCAGCCCCAGCATTTT
TRBD1 | TRBJ1-4 | TRBV7-2 | - | CASSLAGTDEKLFF | TGTGCCAGCAGCTTAGCGGGGACAGATGAAAAACTGTTTTTT
- | TRBJ2-7 | TRBV19 | few | CASSTGTDSYEQYF | TGTGCCAGTAGTACCGGGACTGACTCCTACGAGCAGTACTTC
TRBD1 | TRBJ1-2 | TRBV19 | - | CASTSTGTGAGYTF | TGTGCCAGTACGTCGACCGGGACAGGGGCTGGCTACACCTTC
- | TRBJ2-1 | TRBV5-8 | - | CASSLGRWGWQGNDEQFF | TGTGCCAGCAGCTTGGGTCGCTGGGGATGGCAAGGTAACGATGAGCAGTTCTTT
- | TRBJ2-7 | TRBV10-2 | - | CASRRRLMDEQYF | TGCGCCAGCAGGAGAAGGCTCATGGACGAGCAGTACTTC